This T cell receptor (beta chain) derives from a study of blood T cells in healthy people across ages. Then a second PCR, running about 6 to 11 cycles, was carried out with a sample-barcoded 5' primer and a J-beta primer mix. TCRdb called the 5' RACE reads again in MiXCR, with one record for every CDR3 protein. The sample holds some 730,000 distinct CDR3 sequences; about a fifth are singletons and the top ten take less than 25%. The sequenced material came from blood. The origin of this receptor is a man in his 70s in good health.

The CDR3: CASKQDGYTF. In DNA, the CDR3 is TGTGCCAGCAAGCAAGATGGCTACACCTTC. V gene TRBV6-6 combines with J gene TRBJ1-2; D gene unclear. The CDR3 loop spans 10 amino acids. CDR1 and CDR2 from the germline V gene are MNHNY and SVGAGI (reference sequence). V was clipped by 7 bases and J by 6 bases, with 6 bases between them.